The clone carrying this T cell receptor (beta chain) was seen once. This sample was taken from a study of PD-1 blockade in classical Hodgkin lymphoma. The germline V gene encodes CDR1 SGDLS and CDR2 YYNGEE. This CDR3 is 16 amino acids long. Trimming left V 0 bases short and J 3 bases short, with 13 bases between. Indicated time point: newly diagnosed, previously untreated cHL patient sample. Negative magnetic selection isolated CD4+ T cells from thawed PBMCs. Produced via immunoSEQ multiplex PCR; TCRdb's table is partial and in-frame only. Of around 15,000 clones in the sample, approximately 92% are singletons; the top ten hold 0.51%.

The receptor's source is a human donor with classical Hodgkin lymphoma. The sequenced sample consisted of CD4+ T cells from blood. J is TRBJ1-5 and V is TRBV9; the D gene is possibly TRBD1 (6 bases). CDR3 DNA: TGTGCCAGCAGCGTAGGAGCAGGGGCCAACAATCAGCCCCAGCATTTT. Translation gives CASSVGAGANNQPQHF.